A single sample gave rise to the 17 T cell receptor beta chains below, sequenced in a study of blood T cells in healthy people across ages. A sample-barcoded 5' primer and a J-beta primer mix were used in a second PCR of roughly 6 to 11 cycles. TCRdb reprocessed the 5' RACE reads via MiXCR and lists one record per CDR3 protein. The table shows some 1 million distinct CDR3 sequences, with roughly 45% occurring only once. The material sequenced was blood. These receptors all stem from a woman in her fifties or sixties in good health.

This clonotype has only a few counts. CDR3 protein: CASSPRDSNSPLHF. CDR3 DNA sequence: TGTGCCAGCAGCCCCCGGGACAGCAATTCACCCCTCCACTTT. The V call is TRBV6-6, the J call TRBJ1-6, with 7 positions matching TRBD1. Germline V gene data show CDR1 as MNHNY and CDR2 as SVGAGI (reference sequence). V lost 6 bases, J lost 7 bases, and 6 bases stayed unmatched. This CDR3 has 14 residues.

Only one count was recorded for this clonotype. The chain recombines TRBV14 with TRBJ2-1; no firm D call. This CDR3 comprises 15 residues. CDR1 is SGHDN and CDR2 is FVKESK in the germline V gene. Trimming pared 4 bases from V and 0 bases from J, leaving 10 bases between. The CDR3 bases are TGTGCCAGCAGCCGTACATCCTTCTCCTACAATGAGCAGTTCTTC. As protein: CASSRTSFSYNEQFF.

A word on this clonotype: One end of the junction is discordant with germline, which a read error may explain. The chain employs TRBV6-6 and TRBJ2-3; D perhaps matches TRBD2 (5 bases). The length of the CDR3 is 14 residues. Germline V gene sequence: CDR1 MNHNY, CDR2 SVGAGI (reference sequence). The DNA of the CDR3 is TGTGCCTGCAGTTCCCCGGGGTCCCCAGATACGCAGTATTTT. Residues: CACSSPGSPDTQYF.

At least ten counts were recorded for this clonotype. V and J are TRBV6-5 and TRBJ2-5; no clear D gene. The germline V and J ends were trimmed by 4 bases and 1 base, with 4 bases remaining between them. Per germline, CDR1 MNHEY and CDR2 SVGAGI. The CDR3 is 12 amino acids. As DNA, the CDR3 is TGTGCCAGCAGTTCCCTCCAAGAGACCCAGTACTTC. This sequence encodes CASSSLQETQYF.

This clonotype has more than one count but fewer than ten. The chain recombines TRBV6-1 with TRBJ2-5, with D possibly being TRBD1 or TRBD2 (6 bases each). This CDR3 region has 16 residues. Between the trimmed V and J ends, which lost 7 bases and 5 bases, there was a span of 23 bases. CDR1 MNHNS and CDR2 SASEGT come from the germline V gene. CDR3 coding DNA: TGTGCCAGCAACATTTGGAGGGGGACCACGGGGGAGACCCAGTACTTC. Translating it yields CASNIWRGTTGETQYF.

The gene calls are TRBV11-1 and TRBJ2-1; 14 bases match TRBD2. The germline CDR1 and CDR2 sequences are SGHAT and FQDESV (reference sequence). This CDR3 has 17 residues. Trimming took 4 bases from V and 5 from J; bases not matched to a gene: 7. The DNA for the CDR3 is TGTGCCAGCAGCTCTGGGACTAGCGGGAGTGTGGACAATGAGCAGTTCTTC. It specifies CASSSGTSGSVDNEQFF.

This sequence joins TRBV7-2 and TRBJ2-5; 7 bases fit TRBD2. The CDR3 is made up of 14 amino acids. Germline assignment: CDR1 SGHTA and CDR2 FQGNSA. After removal of 5 bases from V and 5 bases from J, the junction contained 8 bases not matched to a gene. CDR3 in DNA: TGTGCCAGCAGCCCAGGACTAGAGCGGGAGACCCAGTACTTC. Its protein product is CASSPGLERETQYF.

The CDR3 sequence: CASSPGTEGTEAFF. CDR3 bases: TGTGCCAGCAGCCCGGGGACGGAGGGAACAGAAGCTTTCTTT. V gene TRBV4-2 combines with J gene TRBJ1-1; TRBD1 might be the D (5 bases). V shed 4 bases and J shed 8 bases, with 17 bases lying between them. CDR3 length: 14 residues. The V gene's germline CDR1 is LGHNA and CDR2 YNFKEQ.

The gene calls are TRBV20-1 and TRBJ2-1; possibly TRBD2 for D (5 bases). V was trimmed by 0 bases and J by 5 bases, leaving 17 bases between them. CDR1 and CDR2 (germline): DFQATT, SNEGSKA (reference sequence). The CDR3 runs 16 residues. The CDR3 bases are TGCAGTGCTAGAGATAAAGGAGTAGCGAAAAACAATGAGCAGTTCTTC. Translating it yields CSARDKGVAKNNEQFF.

In this sample, this clonotype turned up a few times. This chain connects TRBV28 to TRBJ2-3; 10 nucleotides align to TRBD2. Germline-derived CDR1 and CDR2 are MDHEN and SYDVKM. The CDR3 spans 14 residues. V shed 7 bases, J shed 1 base, and the junction held 2 bases outside the gene matches. This CDR3 reads CASMSGRGTDTQYF. The CDR3 DNA is TGTGCCAGCATGAGCGGGAGGGGCACAGATACGCAGTATTTT.

This chain uses TRBV9 with TRBJ2-1; TRBD2 aligns across 9 bases. V lost 2 bases, J lost 14 bases, and 5 bases stayed unmatched. This CDR3 is built from 12 residues. Germline V gene data show CDR1 as SGDLS and CDR2 as YYNGEE. The CDR3, as DNA: TGTGCCAGCAGCGTTCGTAGCGGGAGCGAGTTCTTC. Its translation is CASSVRSGSEFF. The variable domain in full, completed from reference TRBV9 and TRBJ2-1, reads DSGVTQTPKHLITATGQRVTLRCSPRSGDLSVYWYQQSLDQGLQFLIQYYNGEERAKGNILERFSAQQFPDLHSELNLSSLELGDSALYFCASSVRSGSEFFGPGTRLTVL.

This clonotype was detected only once. V gene TRBV20-1 combines with J gene TRBJ2-2, with unresolved D. V lost 0 bases, J lost 3 bases, and 11 bases lay in between. The germline CDR1 and CDR2 sequences are DFQATT and SNEGSKA (reference sequence). This CDR3 has 15 residues. CDR3: CSARDGPYDTGELFF. The CDR3 DNA follows: TGCAGTGCTAGAGATGGGCCCTATGACACCGGGGAGCTGTTTTTT.

This clonotype appeared a few times. The gene calls are TRBV27 and TRBJ2-1, with D perhaps TRBD1 or TRBD2 (7 bases each). CDR1 MNHEY and CDR2 SMNVEV come from the germline V gene (reference sequence). V lost 1 base to trimming and J lost 0 bases, with 19 bases between them. This CDR3 spans 19 amino acids. This chain's CDR3 is CASSLFPLERDSSYNEQFF. In DNA, the CDR3 is TGTGCCAGCAGTTTATTTCCTCTCGAGCGGGACAGCTCCTACAATGAGCAGTTCTTC.

The chain joins TRBV12-3 or TRBV12-4 to TRBJ2-2; TRBD1 agrees at 7 bases. The V segment lost 7 bases and the J segment 0 bases; nucleotides outside the gene matches: 5. The CDR3 covers 15 residues. Here the CDR3 reads CASTFQGANTGELFF. The DNA of the CDR3 is TGTGCCAGCACTTTTCAGGGGGCGAACACCGGGGAGCTGTTTTTT.

The chain carries TRBV15 and TRBJ2-7; a possible D gene is TRBD2 (5 bases). The V end lost 1 base, the J end lost 8 bases, and 12 bases lay between the germline ends. The CDR3 covers 13 residues. Germline-derived CDR1 and CDR2 are LNHNV and YYDKDF (reference sequence). In DNA form, the CDR3 reads TGTGCCACCAGCAGAGGGGGAGTCGGGAAGCAGTACTTC. This encodes CATSRGGVGKQYF.

The CDR3 protein is CASTKVTGDKETQYF. CDR3 bases: TGTGCCAGCACAAAGGTGACGGGCGACAAAGAGACCCAGTACTTC. The chain has TRBV7-6 and TRBJ2-5; D gene ambiguous. Deletions cut 7 bases from V and 3 bases from J, with 18 bases between. Germline lookup yields CDR1 SGHVS and CDR2 FNYEAQ. CDR3 length: 15 amino acids.

This clonotype has a handful of counts. The rearrangement joins TRBV14 to TRBJ2-5; 7 nucleotides match TRBD2. CDR1 and CDR2 (germline): SGHDN, FVKESK. The ends lost 5 bases at V and 7 bases at J; junction bases unmatched: 16. This CDR3 spans 16 amino acids. The CDR3 region has the DNA TGTGCCAGCAGCTACGCTCGCGGGGGAGTTTCGGGGACCCAGTACTTC. It specifies CASSYARGGVSGTQYF.